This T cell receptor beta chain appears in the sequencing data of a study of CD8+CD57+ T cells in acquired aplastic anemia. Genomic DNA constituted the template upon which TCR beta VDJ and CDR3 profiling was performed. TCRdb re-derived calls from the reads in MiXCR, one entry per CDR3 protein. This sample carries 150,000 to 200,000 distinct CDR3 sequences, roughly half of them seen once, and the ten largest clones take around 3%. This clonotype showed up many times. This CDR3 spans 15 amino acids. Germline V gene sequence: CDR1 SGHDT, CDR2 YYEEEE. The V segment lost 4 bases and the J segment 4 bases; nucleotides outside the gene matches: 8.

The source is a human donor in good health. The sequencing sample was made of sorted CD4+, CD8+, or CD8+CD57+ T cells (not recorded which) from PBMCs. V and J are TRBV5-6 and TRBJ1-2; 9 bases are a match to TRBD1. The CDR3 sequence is CASSRPGTGPYGYTF. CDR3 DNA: TGTGCCAGCAGCCGTCCCGGGACAGGGCCCTATGGCTACACCTTC.